Detailed here is one TCR beta chain. The CDR3 contains 12 residues. V was cut by 2 bases and J by 10 bases, with 10 bases left in between. The V gene's germline CDR1 is SGHDT and CDR2 YYEEEE. These data come from a study of OX40 agonist ivuxolimab in advanced cancers. Sequencing used immunoSEQ multiplex PCR; TCRdb keeps in-frame clones, though not all of them. The profile shows about 34,000 clones, roughly 91% of them singletons. This sequence joins TRBV5-6 and TRBJ1-5; D not resolved. Here the sequenced sample was CD4+ or CD8+ T cells sorted from blood, taken in a trial of the OX40 agonist ivuxolimab. This TCR was sampled from an adult with an advanced solid tumor such as melanoma, head and neck, liver or kidney cancer. The CDR3 region has the DNA TGTGCCAGCAGCTTTTATCGGGAACCCCAGCATTTT. It codes for CASSFYREPQHF.